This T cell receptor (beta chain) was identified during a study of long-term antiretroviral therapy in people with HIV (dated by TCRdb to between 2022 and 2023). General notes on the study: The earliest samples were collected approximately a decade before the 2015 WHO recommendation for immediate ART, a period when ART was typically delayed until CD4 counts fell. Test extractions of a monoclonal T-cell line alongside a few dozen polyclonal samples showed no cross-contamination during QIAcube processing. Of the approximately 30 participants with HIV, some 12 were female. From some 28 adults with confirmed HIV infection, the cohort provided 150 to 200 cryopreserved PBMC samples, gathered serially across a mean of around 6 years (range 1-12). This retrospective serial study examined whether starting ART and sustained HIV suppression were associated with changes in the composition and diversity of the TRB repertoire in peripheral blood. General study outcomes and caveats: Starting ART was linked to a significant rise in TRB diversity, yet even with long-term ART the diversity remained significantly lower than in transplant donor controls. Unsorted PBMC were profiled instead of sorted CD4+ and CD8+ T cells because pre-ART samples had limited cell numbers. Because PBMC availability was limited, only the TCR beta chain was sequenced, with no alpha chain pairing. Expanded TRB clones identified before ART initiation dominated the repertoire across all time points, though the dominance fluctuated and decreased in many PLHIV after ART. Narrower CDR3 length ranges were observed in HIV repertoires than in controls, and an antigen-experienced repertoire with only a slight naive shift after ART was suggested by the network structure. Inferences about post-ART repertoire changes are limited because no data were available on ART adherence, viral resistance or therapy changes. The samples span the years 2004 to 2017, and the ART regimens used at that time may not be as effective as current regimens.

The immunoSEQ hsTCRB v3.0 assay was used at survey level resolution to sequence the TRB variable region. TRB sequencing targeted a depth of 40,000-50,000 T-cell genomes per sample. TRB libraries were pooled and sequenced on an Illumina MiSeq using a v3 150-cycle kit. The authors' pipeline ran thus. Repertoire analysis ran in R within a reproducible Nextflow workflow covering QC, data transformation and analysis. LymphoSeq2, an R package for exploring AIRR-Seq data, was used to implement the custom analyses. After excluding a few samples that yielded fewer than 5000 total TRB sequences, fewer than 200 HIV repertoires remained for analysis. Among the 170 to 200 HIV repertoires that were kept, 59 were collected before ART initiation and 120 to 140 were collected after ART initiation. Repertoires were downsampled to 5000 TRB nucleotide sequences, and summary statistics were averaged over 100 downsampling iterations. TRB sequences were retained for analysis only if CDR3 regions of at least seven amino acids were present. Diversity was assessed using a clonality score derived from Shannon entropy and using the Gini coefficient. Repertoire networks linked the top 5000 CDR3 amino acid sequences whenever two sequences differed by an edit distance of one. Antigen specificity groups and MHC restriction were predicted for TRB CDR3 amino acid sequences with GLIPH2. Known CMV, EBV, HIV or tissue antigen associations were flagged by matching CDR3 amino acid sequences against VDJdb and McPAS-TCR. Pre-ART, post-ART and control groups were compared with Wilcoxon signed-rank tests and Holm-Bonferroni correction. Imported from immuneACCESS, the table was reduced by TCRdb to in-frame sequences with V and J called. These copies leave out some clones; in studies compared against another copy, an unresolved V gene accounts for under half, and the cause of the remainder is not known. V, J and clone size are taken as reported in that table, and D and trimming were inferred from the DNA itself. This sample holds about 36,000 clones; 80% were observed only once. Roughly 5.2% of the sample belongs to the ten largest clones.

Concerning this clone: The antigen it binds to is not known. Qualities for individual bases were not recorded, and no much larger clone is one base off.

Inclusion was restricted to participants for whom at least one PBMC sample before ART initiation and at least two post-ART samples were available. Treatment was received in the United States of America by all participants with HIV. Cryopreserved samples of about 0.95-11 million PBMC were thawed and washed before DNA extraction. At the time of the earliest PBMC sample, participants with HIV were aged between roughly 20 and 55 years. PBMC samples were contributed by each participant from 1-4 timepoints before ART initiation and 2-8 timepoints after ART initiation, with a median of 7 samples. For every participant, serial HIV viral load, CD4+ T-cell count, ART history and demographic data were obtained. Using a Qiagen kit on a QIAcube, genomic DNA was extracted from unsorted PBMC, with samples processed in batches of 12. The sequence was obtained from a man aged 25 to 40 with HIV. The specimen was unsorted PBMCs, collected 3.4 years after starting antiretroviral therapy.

The CDR3: CASSVGDRGYGYTF. The base sequence is TGTGCCAGCAGCGTAGGCGACAGGGGGTATGGCTACACCTTC. The sequence joins TRBV9 to TRBJ1-2; 9 central nucleotides agree with TRBD1. Germline trimming amounts to 0 bases on V and 5 bases on J, with 2 as the count of junction bases outside the gene matches. Sequences SGDLS (CDR1) and YYNGEE (CDR2) are obtained from the germline V gene. The CDR3, cysteine through phenylalanine, is 14 amino acids long. The kept DNA is CDR3 alone, 42 bases in frame from the first base.